These 27 T cell receptor beta chains originate from one sample sequenced in a study of sequential checkpoint blockade in melanoma. Treatment specified: randomized to nivolumab then ipilimumab (arm A) or the reverse (arm B). TCRdb's table, derived via immunoSEQ multiplex PCR, lists solely in-frame clones and lacks some. The sample has about 1,600 clones, roughly a quarter seen once. The sample in question was tumor tissue (inferred from file names), obtained from a patient given nivolumab and ipilimumab in sequence. The receptors come from a human donor with melanoma.

The J gene is TRBJ2-6, the V gene TRBV19; D not certain. Germline V gives CDR1 LNHDA, CDR2 SQIVND (reference sequence). With 5 bases removed from V and 5 bases from J, the gap between germline ends came to 22 bases. The CDR3 has 18 residues. CDR3 DNA: TGTGCCAGTAGTCAACCCGGCAAATCACAAAGTCGGGCCAACGTCCTGACTTTC. Its protein is CASSQPGKSQSRANVLTF. The full variable domain, with the rest looked up from reference TRBV19 and TRBJ2-6, is DGGITQSPKYLFRKEGQNVTLSCEQNLNHDAMYWYRQDPGQGLRLIYYSQIVNDFQKGDIAEGYSVSREKKESFPLTVTSAQKNPTAFYLCASSQPGKSQSRANVLTFGAGSRLTVL.

This clone has only a few counts. This rearrangement joins TRBV30 to TRBJ1-1; D uncertain. V was clipped by 7 bases and J by 1 base, with 13 bases between them. CDR3 length: 13 amino acids. Germline-derived CDR1 and CDR2 are GTSNPN and SVGIG (reference sequence). Written as DNA, the CDR3 is TGTGCCTCACTGAACTGGGGGAACACTGAAGCTTTCTTT. This sequence encodes CASLNWGNTEAFF.

This clone was seen more than once but under ten times. The CDR3 nucleotides read TGTGCCAGCAGCCTCGTTCCCAGGGGTGCAACTAATGAAAAACTGTTTTTT. As protein: CASSLVPRGATNEKLFF. The V call is TRBV6-8, the J call TRBJ1-4; tentatively, D is TRBD1 (6 bases). CDR3 length: 17 amino acids. Germline V lookup: CDR1 MNHGY, CDR2 SAAAGT. Trimming removed 6 bases from V and 0 bases from J, with 17 bases in between.

There are a few counts of this clone. V gene TRBV19 combines with J gene TRBJ2-7; no firm D call. Germline V lookup: CDR1 LNHDA, CDR2 SQIVND (reference sequence). There are 14 residues in the CDR3. V was cut by 5 bases and J by 3 bases, with 14 bases left in between. The DNA of the CDR3 is TGTGCCAGTAGTGACGACTGGCGAGGCTACGAGCAGTACTTC. It codes for CASSDDWRGYEQYF.

This clone is deemed medium-sized. This chain joins TRBV11-3 and TRBJ1-2; D gene ambiguous. The germline CDR1 and CDR2 sequences are SGHNT and YENEEA. This CDR3 is built from 14 residues. V was clipped by 4 bases and J by 7 bases, with 16 bases between them. DNA of the CDR3: TGTGCCAGCAGCTCCCTCGACGGCCGCTTTGGCTACACCTTC. This encodes CASSSLDGRFGYTF.

In its sample, this clone is medium-sized. V usage is TRBV11-3 and J usage is TRBJ2-1; a weak D match, TRBD2 (6 bases). Germline CDR1 SGHNT, CDR2 YENEEA. V was trimmed by 5 bases and J by 0 bases, leaving 11 bases between them. The CDR3 runs to 15 residues. The CDR3 DNA sequence: TGTGCCAGCAGCGGAGGGGAGGCCTCCTACAATGAGCAGTTCTTC. Encoded protein: CASSGGEASYNEQFF. Variable domain in full (rest from reference TRBV11-3 and TRBJ2-1): EAGVVQSPRYKIIEKKQPVAFWCNPISGHNTLYWYLQNLGQGPELLIRYENEEAVDDSQLPKDRFSAERLKGVDSTLKIQPAELGDSAVYLCASSGGEASYNEQFFGPGTRLTVL.

This chain's CDR3 is CSVESGQGNYNEQFF. In DNA, the CDR3 is TGCAGCGTTGAATCGGGCCAGGGGAATTACAATGAGCAGTTCTTC. J is TRBJ2-1 and V is TRBV29-1; a weak D match, TRBD1 (6 bases). Germline V gene lookup returns CDR1 SQVTM and CDR2 ANQGSEA. The CDR3 has 15 amino acids. With 2 bases removed from V and 4 bases from J, the gap between germline ends came to 15 bases.

This clone is categorized as medium-sized (0.01 to 0.1%). The CDR3 coding sequence is TGTGCCAGCAGCTCGACTTTGAGCTCCTACAATGAGCAGTTCTTC. Translated, it gives CASSSTLSSYNEQFF. J is TRBJ2-1 and V is TRBV11-3; D not resolved. CDR1 is SGHNT, CDR2 YENEEA, per germline. CDR3 length equals 15 residues. V shed 4 bases and J shed 0 bases, with 10 bases lying between them.

This clone was observed a handful of times. The chain recombines TRBV11-3 with TRBJ2-1, with 13 bases that match TRBD2. V was clipped by 2 bases and J by 7 bases; unmatched bases: 5. This CDR3 region has 16 residues. CDR1 is SGHNT and CDR2 is YENEEA in the germline V gene. As DNA, the CDR3 is TGTGCCAGCAGCTTAACCGGGACTAGCGGGATGAATGAGCAGTTCTTC. Residues: CASSLTGTSGMNEQFF.

The chain uses TRBV6-8 and TRBJ2-1; D ambiguous. V lost 7 bases and J 2 bases, leaving 9 bases between the germline ends. Germline-derived CDR1 and CDR2 are MNHGY and SAAAGT. The CDR3 runs 13 residues. CDR3 amino acids: CASTHRAYNEQFF. DNA for the CDR3: TGTGCCAGCACTCACCGGGCCTACAATGAGCAGTTCTTC.

The J gene is TRBJ1-4, the V gene TRBV29-1; D not resolved. The CDR3 is 14 amino acids. V lost 0 bases to trimming and J lost 10 bases, with 15 bases between them. Germline V gene sequence: CDR1 SQVTM, CDR2 ANQGSEA. The chain's CDR3 is CSVEDPSVLGKLFF. The CDR3 nucleotides are TGCAGCGTTGAAGATCCGAGCGTGTTAGGAAAACTGTTTTTT.

This clone is termed medium-sized. This rearrangement joins TRBV11-3 to TRBJ2-7; no clear D gene. Germline CDR1 reads SGHNT; CDR2 reads YENEEA. The length of the CDR3 is 15 residues. Trimming left V 4 bases short and J 3 bases short, with 16 bases between. The CDR3 sequence is CASSSALAAHYEQYF. Here the CDR3 DNA reads TGTGCCAGCAGCTCGGCACTGGCGGCCCACTACGAGCAGTACTTC.

This clone is labeled medium-sized. The V call is TRBV11-3, the J call TRBJ1-1; TRBD1 matches 7 bases. The V segment lost 3 bases and the J segment 0 bases; nucleotides outside the gene matches: 10. The CDR3 is 17 amino acids. Germline CDR1 reads SGHNT; CDR2 reads YENEEA. The CDR3 DNA sequence: TGTGCCAGCAGCTTGCCCCGGGCAGGGGGAATGAACACTGAAGCTTTCTTT. This codes for CASSLPRAGGMNTEAFF.

This clone is deemed medium-sized. V is TRBV11-3 and J is TRBJ1-5, with D possibly being TRBD1 (6 bases). The ends were cut back, 4 bases at V and 2 bases at J, with 9 bases in the middle. CDR3 length: 14 residues. Germline CDR1 reads SGHNT; CDR2 reads YENEEA. The CDR3: CASSWSGGNQPQHF. The CDR3, as DNA: TGTGCCAGCAGCTGGTCAGGGGGCAATCAGCCCCAGCATTTT.

The chain has TRBV29-1 and TRBJ2-7; a possible D gene is TRBD1 (6 bases). Trimming left V 5 bases short and J 2 bases short, with 10 bases between. CDR3 length equals 12 residues. Germline lookup yields CDR1 SQVTM and CDR2 ANQGSEA. CDR3: CSVFGQTYEQYF. The CDR3 DNA reads as TGCAGCGTTTTTGGACAGACCTACGAGCAGTACTTC.

By share, this clone counts as medium-sized. The chain has TRBV9 and TRBJ1-1, with unresolved D. Germline V gene sequence: CDR1 SGDLS, CDR2 YYNGEE. This CDR3 has 12 residues. The V and J ends lost 5 bases and 3 bases respectively, with 8 bases between them. CDR3 nucleotide sequence: TGTGCCAGCAGTGCCGGGTACACTGAAGCTTTCTTT. Translation gives CASSAGYTEAFF.

The table lists this clone with a few counts. The chain joins TRBV6-8 to TRBJ1-5; 12 nucleotides align to TRBD1. The CDR3 totals 17 residues. With V trimmed by 10 bases and J by 2 bases, 12 bases remained unmatched. The V gene's germline CDR1 is MNHGY and CDR2 SAAAGT. The CDR3 is CAISSGTGGPGNQPQHF. CDR3 coding DNA: TGTGCCATCAGCTCCGGGACAGGGGGCCCTGGCAATCAGCCCCAGCATTTT.

This clone was seen only a few times. The J gene is TRBJ1-1, the V gene TRBV19; no clear D gene. The CDR3 contains 12 residues. V dropped 5 bases and J dropped 8 bases, with 12 bases sitting between them. Germline V gene sequence: CDR1 LNHDA, CDR2 SQIVND (reference sequence). The CDR3 DNA follows: TGTGCCAGTAGTTATGGTGCTCTGGAAGCTTTCTTT. Amino acids: CASSYGALEAFF. The full variable domain, its missing parts supplied by reference TRBV19 and TRBJ1-1, is DGGITQSPKYLFRKEGQNVTLSCEQNLNHDAMYWYRQDPGQGLRLIYYSQIVNDFQKGDIAEGYSVSREKKESFPLTVTSAQKNPTAFYLCASSYGALEAFFGQGTRLTVV.

The gene calls are TRBV6-8 and TRBJ1-1, with a tentative D call TRBD1 (6 bases). Germline V gene sequence: CDR1 MNHGY, CDR2 SAAAGT. The CDR3 has 16 residues. V was clipped by 5 bases and J by 1 base, with 17 bases between them. The CDR3 sequence: CASSGQFGGSNTEAFF. The CDR3 nucleotides read TGTGCCAGCAGTGGACAGTTCGGGGGCTCGAACACTGAAGCTTTCTTT.

The genes are TRBV14 and TRBJ2-5; D remains ambiguous. The ends were cut back, 0 bases at V and 4 bases at J, with 9 bases in the middle. The CDR3 has 14 amino acids. Germline CDR1 and CDR2: SGHDN and FVKESK. The CDR3 is CASSQDGRSETQYF. CDR3 bases: TGTGCCAGCAGCCAAGATGGCAGATCAGAGACCCAGTACTTC.

By its share, this clone is large. The chain employs TRBV11-3 and TRBJ1-3, with a weak D call TRBD1 (5 bases). Trimming stripped 1 base from V and 4 bases from J, with 11 bases between. The CDR3 consists of 15 residues. The germline gives CDR1 SGHNT, CDR2 YENEEA. The CDR3 DNA sequence: TGTGCCAGCAGCTTAGGGGACCCCTTAGGAAACACCATATATTTT. This encodes CASSLGDPLGNTIYF.

V and J are TRBV6-8 and TRBJ1-5; D possibly corresponds to TRBD1 (5 bases). CDR3 length equals 13 residues. The ends were cut back, 6 bases at V and 6 bases at J, with 12 bases in the middle. CDR1 is MNHGY, CDR2 SAAAGT, per germline. As DNA, the CDR3 is TGTGCCAGCAGCTATAGGGGAAGTCAGCCCCAGCATTTT. Translation: CASSYRGSQPQHF.

This clone was seen a handful of times. The rearrangement joins TRBV9 to TRBJ2-1; 11 nucleotides align to TRBD2. CDR3 length: 17 amino acids. The germline V gene has CDR1 SGDLS and CDR2 YYNGEE. Unmatched junction bases numbered 8, after V lost 1 base and J lost 5 bases. DNA of the CDR3: TGTGCCAGCAGCGTAAACGCAGCTAGCGGGAGGAACAATGAGCAGTTCTTC. Protein sequence: CASSVNAASGRNNEQFF.

This clone was counted a few times. CDR3 DNA: TGCAGCGTTGAATTAGAGTCCAACTACGATGGCTACACCTTC. This sequence encodes CSVELESNYDGYTF. The chain couples TRBV29-1 to TRBJ1-2; D not resolved. The CDR3 has 14 amino acids. Germline-derived CDR1 and CDR2 are SQVTM and ANQGSEA. V lost 2 bases and J lost 6, with 16 bases in between.

The chain recombines TRBV19 with TRBJ1-4; D may be TRBD1 (6 bases). This CDR3 spans 17 amino acids. Germline CDR1 and CDR2: LNHDA and SQIVND (reference sequence). V was cut by 9 bases and J by 0 bases, with 20 bases left in between. The CDR3 reads CASTDPRGSSTNEKLFF. CDR3 bases: TGTGCCAGCACCGACCCCAGGGGAAGCTCAACTAATGAAAAACTGTTTTTT.

By frequency in the sample, this clone is medium-sized. This chain connects TRBV11-3 to TRBJ2-7, with 9 bases aligning to TRBD1. The J segment lost 2 bases and the V segment lost 3 bases, leaving 2 bases of the junction unmatched. Germline V gene sequence: CDR1 SGHNT, CDR2 YENEEA. The CDR3 loop spans 14 amino acids. CDR3 loop: CASSLDRGTYEQYF. Written as DNA, the CDR3 is TGTGCCAGCAGCTTGGACAGGGGAACCTACGAGCAGTACTTC.

This clone was detected only a few times. The chain is built from TRBV11-3 and TRBJ2-1; 14 bases are a match to TRBD2. Germline-derived CDR1 and CDR2 are SGHNT and YENEEA. Germline trimming cut 4 bases from V and 0 bases from J; bases unmatched to any gene: 5. The CDR3 covers 18 residues. The CDR3 nucleotides are TGTGCCAGCAGCTGGACAGGGACTAGCGGGAGCTCCTACAATGAGCAGTTCTTC. It encodes CASSWTGTSGSSYNEQFF.